Below are 10 T cell receptor beta chains sequenced from a single sample in a study of regulatory T cells in long-lasting Graves disease. CDR3-region Arm-PCR and iRepertoire HTBI primers produced the TCR beta libraries. Via MiXCR, TCRdb re-called the multiplex PCR reads, giving one row per CDR3 protein. The sample records about 400,000 distinct CDR3 sequences, roughly 20% being singletons. Regarding time point: persistent/refractory GD, antithyroid drugs over 5 years with positive TRAb. Scientists built the TCR library using RNA that was extracted from PBMCs. The starting material was peripheral blood mononuclear cells (PBMCs), obtained when the disease was refractory, from a patient treated with antithyroid drugs. These TCRs come from a female donor with Graves disease.

This clonotype was seen ten or more times. This chain uses TRBV2 with TRBJ2-6; D uncertain. The germline V gene has CDR1 SNHLY and CDR2 FYNNEI. The CDR3 extends over 15 amino acids. The V end lost 5 bases, the J end lost 4 bases, and 12 bases lay between the germline ends. CDR3 sequence reads: CASSKRVTGANVLTF. The CDR3 coding sequence is TGTGCCAGCAGTAAAAGGGTAACCGGGGCCAACGTCCTGACTTTC.

V and J are TRBV5-1 and TRBJ2-5, with a tentative D call TRBD2 (6 bases). The CDR3 has 19 residues. The V and J ends lost 0 bases and 4 bases respectively, with 25 bases between them. Per the germline V gene, CDR1 is SGHRS and CDR2 is YFSETQ. The CDR3 reads CASSLVGRAGPLQVETQYF. As DNA, the CDR3 is TGCGCCAGCAGCTTGGTTGGCAGGGCGGGACCACTACAAGTAGAGACCCAGTACTTC.

This clonotype was seen ten or more times. The J gene is TRBJ2-2, the V gene TRBV6-5; D is possibly TRBD2 (7 bases). Trimming took 0 bases from V and 7 from J, leaving 12 bases between them. This CDR3 is 15 amino acids long. CDR1 and CDR2 (germline): MNHEY, SVGAGI. The chain's CDR3 is CASSYSRGGIGELFF. CDR3 nucleotides: TGTGCCAGCAGTTACTCGAGGGGGGGCATCGGGGAGCTGTTTTTT.

V and J are TRBV4-3 and TRBJ2-7; D is undetermined. The CDR3 is 12 amino acids. CDR1 and CDR2 from the germline V gene are LGHNA and YSLEER. V shed 2 bases and J shed 6 bases, with 8 bases lying between them. The CDR3 sequence: CASSQPGPEQYF. For the CDR3, the DNA is TGCGCCAGCAGCCAACCAGGTCCCGAGCAGTACTTC.

This clonotype was seen only a few times. The chain links TRBV28 to TRBJ2-5, with no clear D. Germline V CDR1 and CDR2: MDHEN, SYDVKM. V was cut by 3 bases and J by 5 bases, with 7 bases left in between. This CDR3 spans 12 amino acids. Here the CDR3 DNA reads TGTGCCAGCAGTTTTGAGTTCGAGACCCAGTACTTC. It codes for CASSFEFETQYF.

The rearrangement uses TRBV10-3 and TRBJ2-7; D remains unclear. The V end lost 10 bases, the J end lost 0 bases, and 13 bases lay between the germline ends. The CDR3 covers 13 residues. CDR1 is ENHRY and CDR2 is SYGVKD in the germline V gene. The CDR3, as DNA: TGTGCCACCACCTCTCCTAGCTCCTACGAGCAGTACTTC. It translates to CATTSPSSYEQYF.

V gene TRBV19 combines with J gene TRBJ2-1, with D possibly called TRBD1 or TRBD2 (5 bases each). Germline CDR1 LNHDA, CDR2 SQIVND (reference sequence). The germline V and J ends were trimmed by 3 bases and 5 bases, with 14 bases remaining between them. This CDR3 contains 15 residues. The CDR3 region has the DNA TGTGCCAGTAGTATCCGGAAGGGACCTAACAATGAGCAGTTCTTC. Protein: CASSIRKGPNNEQFF.

This clonotype was found many times. The CDR3 protein is CASSFRTGASPLHF. Written as DNA, the CDR3 is TGTGCCAGCAGTTTTCGTACAGGGGCCTCACCCCTCCACTTT. The chain employs TRBV28 and TRBJ1-6, with 7 bases aligning to TRBD1. CDR1 and CDR2 from the germline V gene are MDHEN and SYDVKM. CDR3 length equals 14 residues. Trimming cost V 3 bases and J 10 bases; bases outside gene matches: 6.

This clonotype was seen ten or more times. The chain is built from TRBV27 and TRBJ2-4; 7 bases map to TRBD1. Germline V gene sequence: CDR1 MNHEY, CDR2 SMNVEV (reference sequence). V shed 5 bases and J 2 bases; nucleotides not matched to a gene: 12. The CDR3 spans 17 residues. In nucleotides, the CDR3 is TGTGCCAGCAGTGACAACAGGGGATATGCGACCAAAAACATTCAGTACTTC. This gives the protein CASSDNRGYATKNIQYF.

The table lists this clonotype with a few counts. This chain joins TRBV19 and TRBJ2-7; D may be TRBD1 (5 bases). Trimming stripped 2 bases from V and 0 bases from J, with 8 bases between. Per the germline V gene, CDR1 is LNHDA and CDR2 is SQIVND (reference sequence). The CDR3 has 14 amino acids. CDR3: CASSISTASYEQYF. CDR3 sequence (DNA): TGTGCCAGTAGTATATCGACAGCCTCCTACGAGCAGTACTTC.